This is a list of T cell receptor beta chains from one sample in a study of chemoradiotherapy in HPV16-positive cancers. Generated by immunoSEQ multiplex PCR, the TCRdb table keeps only in-frame clones and is missing some. The sample carries some 1,300 clones, around nine tenths recorded once. The sample was tumor tissue, taken from a patient who underwent chemoradiotherapy. Receptor source: a human donor with HPV-associated anogenital cancer. The CDR3 runs from the conserved cysteine through the conserved F or W. The D gene is left open where the match is weak. Clone size appears in some rows only: once, few, many, or a class for an expanded clone.

abundance	d_gene	v_gene	j_gene	CDR3aa	CDR3nt
-	-	TRBV30	TRBJ2-7	CAWSPTGRYEQYF	TGTGCCTGGAGTCCGACTGGAAGATACGAGCAGTACTTC
few	-	TRBV27	TRBJ1-2	CASSPLPVEAYGYTF	TGTGCCAGCAGTCCGCTCCCGGTTGAGGCCTATGGCTACACCTTC
-	-	TRBV5-6	TRBJ1-4	CASSPQGPLEKLFF	TGTGCCAGCAGCCCACAAGGACCCCTGGAAAAACTGTTTTTT
-	-	TRBV9	TRBJ2-7	CASNSSYEQYF	TGTGCCAGCAATAGCTCCTACGAGCAGTACTTC
-	TRBD1	TRBV11-2	TRBJ1-2	CASSLADRDHYGYTF	TGTGCCAGCAGCTTAGCGGACAGGGACCACTATGGCTACACCTTC
-	-	TRBV6-1	TRBJ2-1	CASSEGQEYNEQFF	TGTGCCAGCAGTGAAGGACAGGAGTACAATGAGCAGTTCTTC
-	TRBD1	TRBV28	TRBJ1-1	CASSVQGYTEAFF	TGTGCCAGCAGTGTACAGGGGTACACTGAAGCTTTCTTT
large	-	TRBV5-1	TRBJ1-1	CASSSRPEWGEAFF	TGCGCCAGCAGCTCCAGACCCGAGTGGGGTGAAGCTTTCTTT
once	TRBD1	TRBV10-3	TRBJ1-2	CAISVDRVQGGYTF	TGTGCCATCAGCGTCGACAGGGTCCAGGGTGGCTACACCTTC
few	TRBD2	TRBV6-6	TRBJ2-3	CASSSRGAGTDTQYF	TGTGCCAGCAGTTCGCGGGGGGCCGGCACAGATACGCAGTATTTT
-	TRBD2	TRBV28	TRBJ2-5	CASTPIFGLAEMSGETQYF	TGTGCCAGCACCCCTATTTTCGGACTAGCGGAGATGAGTGGAGAGACCCAGTACTTC
-	TRBD1	TRBV27	TRBJ1-6	CASSPPSGTGGSPLHF	TGTGCCAGCAGCCCTCCCTCCGGGACAGGGGGATCACCCCTCCACTTT
-	-	TRBV5-4	TRBJ2-5	CASSPGTPWGETQYF	TGTGCCAGCAGCCCCGGGACTCCATGGGGAGAGACCCAGTACTTC
once	-	TRBV9	TRBJ1-2	CASSVELNEFGYGYTF	TGTGCCAGCAGCGTAGAATTGAACGAGTTTGGGTATGGCTACACCTTC
-	-	TRBV23-1	TRBJ1-1	CASLSRGAVGMNTEAFF	TGCGCCAGCCTCTCTCGTGGGGCGGTAGGGATGAACACTGAAGCTTTCTTT
-	-	TRBV5-4	TRBJ1-2	CASSFSGAYGYTF	TGTGCCAGCAGCTTCTCGGGGGCGTATGGCTACACCTTC
-	-	TRBV10-2	TRBJ2-1	CASTAGALNEQFF	TGCGCCAGCACCGCGGGGGCCTTGAATGAGCAGTTCTTC
-	-	TRBV21-1	TRBJ2-1	CASSTLSRVGNNEQFF	TGTGCCAGCAGCACCCTATCTCGTGTGGGGAACAATGAGCAGTTCTTC
-	-	TRBV10-1	TRBJ2-3	CASSESGGGTDTQYF	TGCGCCAGCAGTGAGTCAGGCGGGGGCACAGATACGCAGTATTTT
-	-	TRBV28	TRBJ2-3	CASSLPPTDTQYF	TGTGCCAGCAGTCTACCTCCGACAGATACGCAGTATTTT
-	-	TRBV5-1	TRBJ1-5	CASSLESNQPQHF	TGCGCCAGCAGCTTGGAGAGCAATCAGCCCCAGCATTTT
-	-	TRBV7-3	TRBJ1-1	CASSLDLNTEAFF	TGTGCCAGCAGCTTAGACTTGAACACTGAAGCTTTCTTT
-	-	TRBV6-5	TRBJ1-2	CASSSRAGRRGYTF	TGTGCCAGCAGTTCGAGAGCAGGGCGAAGGGGCTACACCTTC
-	TRBD2	TRBV5-6	TRBJ2-3	CASSLLAGGFVYTQYF	TGTGCCAGCAGTTTACTAGCGGGGGGGTTTGTATATACGCAGTATTTT